The rows below give T cell receptor beta chains drawn from one sample of a study of blood T cell repertoires in COVID-19. The repertoire was sequenced with immunoSEQ multiplex PCR; TCRdb's copy has only in-frame clones and lacks some. Of tens of thousands of clones in the sample, 85% to 95% were seen once. The sample taken for sequencing was peripheral blood. These receptors all come from a man in his sixties with active or convalescent COVID-19. Both conserved end residues are trimmed from each CDR3. The D gene is left open where the match is weak.

D gene,V gene,J gene,CDR3 protein
.,TRBV5-1,TRBJ1-2,ASTRDGQYSSGYT
.,TRBV12-5,TRBJ1-2,ASGFQSGDYGYT
TRBD2,TRBV7-2,TRBJ2-1,ASALAGDNEQF
TRBD1,TRBV18,TRBJ1-2,ASSPRQGRDYGYT
.,TRBV6-6,TRBJ2-1,ASSWAGSSYNEQF
.,TRBV7-2,TRBJ1-1,ASRLAQGAF
.,TRBV5-6,TRBJ1-5,ASSLWWSGQPQH
.,TRBV29-1,TRBJ2-1,SVEPATTNEQF
TRBD1,TRBV7-9,TRBJ1-5,ASSPAGGREPQH
.,TRBV5-1,TRBJ1-2,ASSADPAGYGYT
TRBD2,TRBV7-3,TRBJ2-1,ASSLGLAGVAEQF
.,TRBV12-3/TRBV12-4,TRBJ1-5,ASRSTGNQPQH
TRBD1,TRBV4-2,TRBJ2-2,ASSQGDRDLTGELF
.,TRBV6-5,TRBJ2-7,ASSFQGTSYEQY
.,TRBV7-9,TRBJ2-7,ASSATERYEQY
.,TRBV19,TRBJ2-7,ASSIPPHEQY
TRBD2,TRBV9,TRBJ2-5,ASSEGLAGTETQY
.,TRBV29-1,TRBJ1-2,SVAPGGGWLTGYT
TRBD2,TRBV7-2,TRBJ2-5,ASSLGIAGARTQETQY
.,TRBV6-5,TRBJ2-3,ASNRLGARDTQY
TRBD1,TRBV5-4,TRBJ1-2,ASSFLGQERVRGYT
TRBD2,TRBV11-2,TRBJ2-1,ASTRSRGGPIEQF
.,TRBV2,TRBJ1-5,ASSARQVRQPQH
.,TRBV28,TRBJ1-2,ASSLSQGHGYT
TRBD2,TRBV5-1,TRBJ2-1,ASSLGGLAGANEQF
.,TRBV15,TRBJ2-7,ATSRDLWAAYEQY
.,TRBV3-1/TRBV3-2,TRBJ2-5,ASSPTGLETQY
.,TRBV18,TRBJ1-3,ASSPLTGENSGNTIY
TRBD2,TRBV19,TRBJ2-7,ASSATSGETYEQY
.,TRBV5-6,TRBJ2-5,ASSGSGGETQY
.,TRBV6-5,TRBJ2-7,ASSLGNSVYEQY
.,TRBV5-1,TRBJ1-2,ASSSTVQSWGGYT
.,TRBV20-1,TRBJ1-1,SAPSGTEAF
.,TRBV10-1,TRBJ2-2,ASIPQGRNTGELF
TRBD2,TRBV5-4,TRBJ2-3,ASSSIGRLAGWGGTDTQY
TRBD2,TRBV19,TRBJ2-5,ASSRLAETPAGRGETQY
TRBD1,TRBV6-5,TRBJ1-2,ASSYHRGLGYGYT
.,TRBV2,TRBJ1-5,ASKSVRSQPQH
.,TRBV6-5,TRBJ1-1,ASTLGGSITEAF
TRBD2,TRBV29-1,TRBJ2-1,STWGGYYNEQF
TRBD1,TRBV13,TRBJ1-2,ASSSRTGTGNYGYT
.,TRBV7-9,TRBJ2-3,ASSLALMRRLDADTQY